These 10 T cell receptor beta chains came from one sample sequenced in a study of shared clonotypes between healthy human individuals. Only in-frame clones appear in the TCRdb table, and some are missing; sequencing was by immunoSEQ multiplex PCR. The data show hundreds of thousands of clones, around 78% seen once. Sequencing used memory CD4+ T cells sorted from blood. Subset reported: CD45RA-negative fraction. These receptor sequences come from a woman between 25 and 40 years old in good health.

The DNA of the CDR3 is TGCGCCAGCAGCCCCCGGGGGACAGCGGGCACTGAAGCTTTCTTT. This sequence encodes CASSPRGTAGTEAFF. The rearrangement links TRBV5-1 to TRBJ1-1; TRBD1 agrees at 7 bases. V was pared by 4 bases and J by 4 bases, with 10 bases of the junction left unmatched. This CDR3 has 15 residues. CDR1 and CDR2 from the germline V gene are SGHRS and YFSETQ.

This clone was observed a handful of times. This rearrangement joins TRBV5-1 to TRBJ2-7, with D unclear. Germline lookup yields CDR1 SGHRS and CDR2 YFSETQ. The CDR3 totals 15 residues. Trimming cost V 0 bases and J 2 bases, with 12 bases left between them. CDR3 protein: CASSLEAGRPYEQYF. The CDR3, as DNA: TGCGCCAGCAGCTTGGAGGCAGGCCGGCCCTACGAGCAGTACTTC.

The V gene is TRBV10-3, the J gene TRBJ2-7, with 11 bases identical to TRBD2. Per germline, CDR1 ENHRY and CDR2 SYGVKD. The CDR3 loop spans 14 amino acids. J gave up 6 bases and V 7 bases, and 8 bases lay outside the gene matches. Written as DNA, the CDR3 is TGTGCCATCAAATTAGCGGGAGGGCCGAGCGAGCAGTACTTC. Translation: CAIKLAGGPSEQYF.

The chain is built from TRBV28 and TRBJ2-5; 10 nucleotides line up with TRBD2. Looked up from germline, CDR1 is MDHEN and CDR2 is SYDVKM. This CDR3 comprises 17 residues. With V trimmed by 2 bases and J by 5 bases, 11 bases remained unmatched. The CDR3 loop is CASSLSWLAGVVETQYF. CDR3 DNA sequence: TGTGCCAGCAGTTTAAGCTGGCTAGCGGGAGTTGTGGAGACCCAGTACTTC.

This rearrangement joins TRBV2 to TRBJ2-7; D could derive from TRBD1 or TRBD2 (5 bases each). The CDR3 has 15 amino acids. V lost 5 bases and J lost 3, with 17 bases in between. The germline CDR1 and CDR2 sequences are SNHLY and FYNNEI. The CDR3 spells CASSTARDPYYEQYF. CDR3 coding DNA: TGTGCCAGCAGTACCGCCCGGGACCCATACTACGAGCAGTACTTC.

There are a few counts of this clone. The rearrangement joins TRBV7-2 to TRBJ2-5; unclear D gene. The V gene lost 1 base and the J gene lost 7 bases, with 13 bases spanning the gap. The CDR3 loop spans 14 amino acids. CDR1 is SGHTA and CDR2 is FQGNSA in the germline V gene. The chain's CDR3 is CASSLEAALRTQYF. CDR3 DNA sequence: TGTGCCAGCAGCTTAGAGGCTGCTCTCCGGACCCAGTACTTC.

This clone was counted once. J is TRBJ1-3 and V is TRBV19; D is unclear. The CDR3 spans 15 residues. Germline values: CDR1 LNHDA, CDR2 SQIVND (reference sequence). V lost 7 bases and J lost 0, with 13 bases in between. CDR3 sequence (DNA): TGTGCCAGTACCGCCCGGCCCCGCTCTGGAAACACCATATATTTT. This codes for CASTARPRSGNTIYF.

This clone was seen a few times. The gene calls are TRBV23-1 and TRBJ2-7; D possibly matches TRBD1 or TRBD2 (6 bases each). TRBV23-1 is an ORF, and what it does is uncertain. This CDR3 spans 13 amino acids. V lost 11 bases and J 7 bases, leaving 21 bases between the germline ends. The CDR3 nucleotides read TGCGCCCCACAGGGAGGCCATGGACGAGAGCAGTACTTC. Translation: CAPQGGHGREQYF.

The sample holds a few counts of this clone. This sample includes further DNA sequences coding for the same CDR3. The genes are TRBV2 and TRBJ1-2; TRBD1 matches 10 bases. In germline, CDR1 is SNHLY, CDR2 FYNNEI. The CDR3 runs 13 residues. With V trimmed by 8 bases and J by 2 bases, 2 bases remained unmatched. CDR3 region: CASRDRGNYGYTF. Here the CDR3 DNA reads TGTGCCAGCCGGGACAGGGGAAACTATGGCTACACCTTC.

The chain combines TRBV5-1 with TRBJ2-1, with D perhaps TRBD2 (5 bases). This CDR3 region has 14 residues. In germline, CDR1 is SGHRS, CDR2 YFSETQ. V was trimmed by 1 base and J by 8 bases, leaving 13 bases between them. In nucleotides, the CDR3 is TGCGCCAGCAGCTTGCAGACCGGGATCGATGAGCAGTTCTTC. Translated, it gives CASSLQTGIDEQFF.